This T cell receptor beta chain was sequenced during a study of T-cell reconstitution after alpha-beta-depleted transplantation in children. Points from the study as a whole: T-cell counts and diversity at one year post-transplant came mainly from newly produced T cells. Surviving recipient T cells and intrathymic progenitors accounted for some patients' high TCRbeta diversity at day 60. At around two months after transplant, the alpha-beta T cells were reportedly derived from several hundred expanded clones that came from non-depleted graft cells.

Between the trimmed V and J ends, which lost 4 bases and 7 bases, there was a span of 15 bases. CDR1 is SGHRS and CDR2 is YFSETQ in the germline V gene. This CDR3 has 13 residues. This sample's TCRbeta library carried unique molecular identifier barcodes. Each CDR3 protein gets one entry after TCRdb re-called the PCR reads with MiXCR. The repertoire includes just under 250,000 distinct CDR3 sequences, roughly 25% of them detected once, and 2% to 3% sits in the top ten. This clonotype was seen more than once but under ten times. The antigen is unknown. The source was PBMCs, collected before TCRalphabeta/CD19-depleted stem cell transplant. V gene TRBV5-1 combines with J gene TRBJ2-7; tentatively, D is TRBD2 (5 bases). The origin of this receptor is a girl aged 2 to 9 with Fanconi anemia, due to receive a stem cell transplant. The CDR3 bases are TGCGCCAGCAGCGACTGGGAGCCGGGTGAGCAGTACTTC. This sequence encodes CASSDWEPGEQYF.